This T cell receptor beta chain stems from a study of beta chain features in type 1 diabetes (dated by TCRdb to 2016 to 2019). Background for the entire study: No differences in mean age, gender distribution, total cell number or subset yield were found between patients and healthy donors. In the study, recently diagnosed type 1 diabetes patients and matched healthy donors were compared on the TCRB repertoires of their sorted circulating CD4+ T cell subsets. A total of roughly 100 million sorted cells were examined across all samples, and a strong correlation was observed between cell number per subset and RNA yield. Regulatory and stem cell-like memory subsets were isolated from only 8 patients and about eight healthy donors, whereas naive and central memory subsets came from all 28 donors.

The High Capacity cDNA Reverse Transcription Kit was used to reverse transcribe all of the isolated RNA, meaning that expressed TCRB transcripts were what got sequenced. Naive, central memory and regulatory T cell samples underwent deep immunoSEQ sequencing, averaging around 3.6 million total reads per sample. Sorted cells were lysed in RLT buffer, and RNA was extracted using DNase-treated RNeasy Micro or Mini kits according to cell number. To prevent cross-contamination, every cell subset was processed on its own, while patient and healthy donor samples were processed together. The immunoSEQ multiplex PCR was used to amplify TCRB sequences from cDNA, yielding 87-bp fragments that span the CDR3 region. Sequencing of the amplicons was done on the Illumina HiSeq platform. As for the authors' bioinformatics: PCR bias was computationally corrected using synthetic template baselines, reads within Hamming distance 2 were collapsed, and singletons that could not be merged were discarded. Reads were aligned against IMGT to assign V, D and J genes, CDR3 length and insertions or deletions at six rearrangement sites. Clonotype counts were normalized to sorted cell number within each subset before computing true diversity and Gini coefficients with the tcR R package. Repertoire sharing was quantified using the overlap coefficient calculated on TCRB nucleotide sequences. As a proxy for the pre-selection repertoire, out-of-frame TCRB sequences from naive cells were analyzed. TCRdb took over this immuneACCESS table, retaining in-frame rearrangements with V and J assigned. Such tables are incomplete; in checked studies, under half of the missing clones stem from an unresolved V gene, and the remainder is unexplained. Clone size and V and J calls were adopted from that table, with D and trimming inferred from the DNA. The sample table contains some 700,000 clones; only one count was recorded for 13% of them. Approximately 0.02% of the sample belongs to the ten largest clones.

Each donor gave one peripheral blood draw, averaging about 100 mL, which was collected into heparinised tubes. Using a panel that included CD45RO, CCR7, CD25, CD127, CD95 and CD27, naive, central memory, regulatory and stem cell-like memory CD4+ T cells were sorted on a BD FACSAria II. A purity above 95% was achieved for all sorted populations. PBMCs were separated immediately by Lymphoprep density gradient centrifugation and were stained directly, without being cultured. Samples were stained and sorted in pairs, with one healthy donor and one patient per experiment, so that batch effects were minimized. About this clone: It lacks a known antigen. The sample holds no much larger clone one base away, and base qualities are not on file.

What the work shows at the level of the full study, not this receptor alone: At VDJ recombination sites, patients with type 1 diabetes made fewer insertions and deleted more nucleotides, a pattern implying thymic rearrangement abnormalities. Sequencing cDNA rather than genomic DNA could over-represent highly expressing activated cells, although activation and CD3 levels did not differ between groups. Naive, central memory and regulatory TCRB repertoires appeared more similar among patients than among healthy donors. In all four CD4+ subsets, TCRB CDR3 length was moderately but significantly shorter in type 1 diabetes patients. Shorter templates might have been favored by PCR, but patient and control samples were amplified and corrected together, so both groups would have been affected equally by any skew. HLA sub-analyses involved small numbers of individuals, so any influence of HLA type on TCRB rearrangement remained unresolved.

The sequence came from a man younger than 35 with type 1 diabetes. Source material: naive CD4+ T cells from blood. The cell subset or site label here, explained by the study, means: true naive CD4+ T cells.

The nucleotides are TGTGCCAGCGTCTCCGGGACAGTGAATTCCGGGGAGCTGTTTTTT. The translation is CASVSGTVNSGELFF. The sequence joins TRBV28 to TRBJ2-2; 7 nucleotides in the junction match TRBD1. According to the germline V gene, CDR1 reads MDHEN and CDR2 reads SYDVKM. The CDR3 starts with the cysteine, ends with the phenylalanine, and has 15 residues. Kept here is only the CDR3 DNA, which spans 45 bases and is read in frame from base 1. V lost 8 bases and J lost 6 bases, and the count of bases not matched to a germline gene is 12. The CDR3 plus the reference TRBV28 and TRBJ2-2 genes for the other parts give the full variable domain: DVKVTQSSRYLVKRTGEKVFLECVQDMDHENMFWYRQDPGLGLRLIYFSYDVKMKEKGDIPEGYSVSREKKERFSLILESASTNQTSMYLCASVSGTVNSGELFFGEGSRLTVL.